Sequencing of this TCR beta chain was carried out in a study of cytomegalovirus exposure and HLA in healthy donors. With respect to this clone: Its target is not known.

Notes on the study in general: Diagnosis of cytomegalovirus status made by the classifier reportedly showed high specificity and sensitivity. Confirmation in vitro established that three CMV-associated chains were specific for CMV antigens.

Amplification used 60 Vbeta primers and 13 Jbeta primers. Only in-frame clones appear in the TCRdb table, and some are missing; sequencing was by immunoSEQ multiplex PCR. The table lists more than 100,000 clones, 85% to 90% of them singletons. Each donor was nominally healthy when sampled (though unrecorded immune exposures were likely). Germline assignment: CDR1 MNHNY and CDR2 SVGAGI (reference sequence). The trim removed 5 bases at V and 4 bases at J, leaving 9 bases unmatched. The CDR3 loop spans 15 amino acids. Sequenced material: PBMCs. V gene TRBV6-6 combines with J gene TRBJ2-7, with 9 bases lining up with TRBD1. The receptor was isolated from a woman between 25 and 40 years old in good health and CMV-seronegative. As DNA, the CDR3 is TGTGCCAGCAGTCCCAGGGGGACAGGGACTTACGAGCAGTACTTC. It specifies CASSPRGTGTYEQYF.